This T cell receptor (beta chain) is drawn from a study of cytomegalovirus exposure and HLA in healthy donors. The overall study: Genotyping of more than 300 donors showed that about 79% belonged to the Caucasian-associated ancestry cluster.

This PCR relied on a set of 60 Vbeta primers and 13 Jbeta primers. Produced via immunoSEQ multiplex PCR; TCRdb's table is partial and in-frame only. The sample carries under 200,000 clones, around 80% recorded once. The CDR3 loop spans 18 amino acids. Trimming at V came to 4 bases and at J to 6 bases, leaving 17 bases not matched to a gene. From germline, CDR1 is SGDLS and CDR2 YYNGEE. The sequenced material came from PBMCs. The chain couples TRBV9 to TRBJ2-7; 12 bases map to TRBD2. The clonotype comes from a woman in her forties or fifties in good health and CMV-seropositive. The CDR3 DNA reads as TGTGCCAGCAGCCCACGCCGGGCTAGCGGGGGGGCCCTGGGCGAGCAGTACTTC. This translates into CASSPRRASGGALGEQYF.